The source of this TCR beta chain is a study of blood T cell repertoires in COVID-19. Overall study context: The cDNA or gDNA used as material had been derived from T cells, B-cell-depleted T cells, or PBMCs.

Trimming removed 1 base from V and 4 bases from J, with 13 bases in between. The germline V gene has CDR1 KGHSH and CDR2 LQKENI. There are 15 residues in the CDR3. Enrolment of Seattle patients took place during active infection, and they were followed longitudinally. Assay used: immunoSEQ multiplex PCR; TCRdb lists only in-frame clones, some missing. The profile shows fewer than 200,000 clones, approximately 81% of them singletons. This sequence was found in a woman aged 50 to 60 with COVID-19, enrolled during active disease. The sample was peripheral blood. The chain is built from TRBV18 and TRBJ2-5; weak D call: TRBD2 (6 bases). DNA of the CDR3: TGTGCCAGCTCACCACTGGAGGGTGGGAGAGAGACCCAGTACTTC. It codes for CASSPLEGGRETQYF.